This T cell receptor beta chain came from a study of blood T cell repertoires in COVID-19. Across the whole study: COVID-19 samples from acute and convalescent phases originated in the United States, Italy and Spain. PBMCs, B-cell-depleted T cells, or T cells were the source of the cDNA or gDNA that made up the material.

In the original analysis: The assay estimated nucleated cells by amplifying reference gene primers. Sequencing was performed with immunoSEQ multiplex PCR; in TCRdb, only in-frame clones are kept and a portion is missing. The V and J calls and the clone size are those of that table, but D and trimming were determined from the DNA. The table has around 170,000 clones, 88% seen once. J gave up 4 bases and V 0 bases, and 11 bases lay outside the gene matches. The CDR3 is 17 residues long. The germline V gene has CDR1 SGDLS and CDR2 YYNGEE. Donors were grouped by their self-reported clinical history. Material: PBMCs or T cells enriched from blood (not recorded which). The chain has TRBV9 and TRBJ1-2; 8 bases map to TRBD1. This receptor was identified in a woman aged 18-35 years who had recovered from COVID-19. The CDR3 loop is CASSVGLRGQDLYGYTF. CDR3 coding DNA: TGTGCCAGCAGCGTAGGTCTCCGGGGACAGGACCTCTATGGCTACACCTTC.